This entry lists 5 T cell receptor beta chains sequenced from one sample in a study of breast tumors, draining lymph nodes, adjacent tissues. Breast cancer patients provided tissue from their axillary draining lymph nodes. TCRdb reprocessed the multiplex PCR reads via MiXCR and lists one record per CDR3 protein. The sample holds some 150,000 distinct CDR3 sequences, roughly 35% seen once. Sequencing input: axillary lymph node tissue. Receptors were obtained from a female donor with breast cancer. Some clones in this sample may be carry-over from other donors' samples.

Notes on this clonotype: A clone one base away is much larger, so this may be a read error. The V call is TRBV20-1, the J call TRBJ2-7; 11 positions agree with TRBD2. With V trimmed by 7 bases and J by 6 bases, 11 bases remained unmatched. Germline V CDR1 and CDR2: DFQATT, SNEGSKA (reference sequence). The CDR3 loop spans 14 amino acids. The CDR3 here is CSVPTSGVTSEQYF. CDR3 DNA sequence: TGCAGTGTACCGACTAGCGGGGTAACCTCCGAGCAGTACTTC.

Concerning this clonotype itself: A read error may explain this, as a much larger clone is one base away. The rearrangement joins TRBV27 to TRBJ2-3; D is unresolved. This CDR3 region has 12 residues. The V end lost 5 bases, the J end lost 6 bases, and 9 bases lay between the germline ends. Germline loops: CDR1 MNHEY, CDR2 SMNVEV (reference sequence). Here the CDR3 reads CASSTEWDTQYF. CDR3 nucleotides: TGTGCCAGCAGTACAGAGTGGGATACGCAGTATTTT.

This chain connects TRBV5-6 to TRBJ2-4; D is possibly TRBD1 (5 bases). In germline, CDR1 is SGHDT, CDR2 YYEEEE. The CDR3 consists of 19 residues. The V end lost 7 bases, the J end lost 4 bases, and 30 bases lay between the germline ends. In DNA, the CDR3 is TGTGCCAGCCCCTTAGGGGTATATATGACATCGGCCGAGAAAAACATTCAGTACTTC. Protein sequence: CASPLGVYMTSAEKNIQYF.

Comment on this clonotype: One base away lies a much larger clone, so this may be a sequencing read error. The V gene is TRBV30, the J gene TRBJ1-4; 7 nucleotides agree with TRBD1. The CDR3 consists of 12 residues. Germline CDR1 GTSNPN, CDR2 SVGIG (reference sequence). Here the CDR3 reads CTGQGVPRKLFF. In nucleotides, the CDR3 is TGTACCGGTCAGGGGGTCCCGCGAAAACTGTTTTTT.

This clonotype was counted many times. This chain links TRBV9 with TRBJ2-6; D uncertain. Trimming took off 0 bases at V and 0 bases at J, with 7 bases between the two ends. From germline, CDR1 is SGDLS and CDR2 YYNGEE. This CDR3 comprises 16 residues. CDR3 bases: TGTGCCAGCAGCGTAGCCCACTTCTCTGGGGCCAACGTCCTGACTTTC. Encoded protein: CASSVAHFSGANVLTF.